What follows are 10 T cell receptor beta chains derived from one specimen sequenced in a study of post-analysis software for immune sequencing data. Sequencing libraries made from TCR beta cDNA carried unique molecular identifiers. TCRdb re-called the PCR reads through MiXCR, storing one row per CDR3 protein. The table has more than 450,000 distinct CDR3 sequences, about 44% seen once. Study-wide results and caveats: A few TRBV segments occurring more often in patients than controls included TRBV5-6, TRBV5-1 and TRBV20-1.

No antigen is known for these receptors. Sequenced input: blood. These TCRs come from a girl aged 5 to 17 with multiple sclerosis.

This clonotype was found a few times. V gene TRBV5-1 combines with J gene TRBJ2-1; D not certain. In germline, CDR1 is SGHRS, CDR2 YFSETQ. This CDR3 comprises 14 residues. V lost 2 bases and J lost 6, with 12 bases in between. CDR3 DNA: TGCGCCAGCAGCTTATCCAGCGCCGTCAATGAGCAGTTCTTC. This encodes CASSLSSAVNEQFF.

This sequence joins TRBV5-1 and TRBJ2-2, with 8 bases that match TRBD1. This CDR3 has 15 residues. J was trimmed by 4 bases and V by 0 bases; bases with no gene match: 2. Germline CDR1 reads SGHRS; CDR2 reads YFSETQ. The CDR3: CASSLATGATGELFF. The CDR3 nucleotides are TGCGCCAGCAGCTTGGCGACAGGGGCCACCGGGGAGCTGTTTTTT.

This clonotype has only a few counts. The chain links TRBV20-1 to TRBJ2-1; 8 bases align to TRBD2. Germline V gene sequence: CDR1 DFQATT, CDR2 SNEGSKA (reference sequence). CDR3 length equals 16 residues. Trimming at V came to 6 bases and at J to 4 bases, leaving 14 bases not matched to a gene. This chain's CDR3 is CSAFPIRGGIYNEQFF. CDR3 coding DNA: TGCAGTGCCTTCCCGATCCGGGGGGGTATTTACAATGAGCAGTTCTTC.

This sequence joins TRBV7-8 and TRBJ2-3; D is ambiguous. The CDR3 has 13 residues. CDR1 is SGHVS, CDR2 FQNEAQ, per germline. Trimming pared 3 bases from V and 2 bases from J, leaving 6 bases between. The CDR3 nucleotides read TGTGCCAGCAGCTTCGGGCTCACAGATACGCAGTATTTT. Its protein product is CASSFGLTDTQYF.

The chain uses TRBV6-6 and TRBJ2-5; D possibly uses TRBD1 or TRBD2 (7 bases each). The better agreement between TRBJ2-7 and the DNA end casts doubt on the J call. This CDR3 is 16 amino acids long. Germline V lookup: CDR1 MNHNY, CDR2 SVGAGI (reference sequence). In DNA, the CDR3 is TGTGCCAGCAGTTACTCGTTCCCCGGGGAGGGGGCCGAGCAGTACTTC. It encodes CASSYSFPGEGAEQYF.

The table lists this clonotype with a few counts. The chain uses TRBV11-3 and TRBJ2-3; D is possibly TRBD2 (5 bases). Germline V gene sequence: CDR1 SGHNT, CDR2 YENEEA. The CDR3 contains 16 residues. V lost 6 bases and J lost 5, with 21 bases in between. CDR3 sequence: CASRSPALSRGDTQYF. As DNA, the CDR3 is TGTGCCAGCAGATCCCCGGCGTTGAGTCGGGGAGATACGCAGTATTTT. Looking up the rest from reference TRBV11-3 and TRBJ2-3 gives the full variable domain: EAGVVQSPRYKIIEKKQPVAFWCNPISGHNTLYWYLQNLGQGPELLIRYENEEAVDDSQLPKDRFSAERLKGVDSTLKIQPAELGDSAVYLCASRSPALSRGDTQYFGPGTRLTVL.

The table lists this clonotype with a few counts. The chain is built from TRBV10-1 and TRBJ2-1; D gene uncertain. The CDR3 sequence is 14 residues long. Trimming stripped 2 bases from V and 4 bases from J, with 9 bases between. Germline assignment: CDR1 WNHNN and CDR2 SYGVQD (reference sequence). CDR3 protein: CASSEDRSYNEQFF. The CDR3 DNA sequence: TGCGCCAGCAGTGAGGATAGGAGTTACAATGAGCAGTTCTTC.

V gene TRBV3-1 combines with J gene TRBJ2-3, with TRBD2 as a possible D gene (5 bases). In germline, CDR1 is LGHDT, CDR2 YNNKEL (reference sequence). The V end lost 0 bases, the J end lost 6 bases, and 10 bases lay between the germline ends. This CDR3 spans 14 amino acids. CDR3 region: CASSQDGSWDTQYF. CDR3 nucleotides: TGTGCCAGCAGCCAAGATGGGAGCTGGGATACGCAGTATTTT.

This chain uses TRBV7-2 with TRBJ2-5; D gene unclear. Germline V gives CDR1 SGHTA, CDR2 FQGNSA. This CDR3 spans 13 amino acids. V was trimmed by 5 bases and J by 4 bases, leaving 11 bases between them. The CDR3: CASSVRGVETQYF. CDR3 DNA sequence: TGTGCCAGCAGCGTAAGAGGTGTAGAGACCCAGTACTTC.

This rearrangement joins TRBV18 to TRBJ2-1, with D possibly TRBD1 on 6 matching bases. Trimming took 6 bases from V and 7 from J, leaving 19 bases between them. CDR3 length: 15 residues. Germline assignment: CDR1 KGHSH and CDR2 LQKENI. CDR3 DNA: TGTGCCAGCTCGACGGCAGGACAGAGGGCTAATGAGCAGTTCTTC. It yields the protein CASSTAGQRANEQFF.